A selection of T cell receptor beta chains follows, all from one sample in a study of T-cell memory formation after mild COVID-19. TCRdb recomputed calls from the 5' RACE reads with MiXCR, one row per CDR3 protein. Among under 300,000 distinct CDR3 sequences listed, around 17% were seen once. Material for sequencing was PBMCs or a T cell subset sorted from them (not recorded which). The origin of the receptors is a young man who had mild COVID-19 (a few samples of this study predate the infection). Cell type and time point are not known. CDR3s include the opening cysteine and the closing phenylalanine or tryptophan. D genes are given only for firm matches. Rows may omit the clone size; those that give it use once, few, many or a size class.

>NA|TRBV5-1|few|TRBJ2-5
TGCGCCAGCAGCCCGGCCCCCCAAGAGACCCAGTACTTC
CASSPAPQETQYF
>NA|TRBV4-2|NA|TRBJ2-3
TGTGCCAGCAGCCCCCACGGGGCGCGGGACACAGATACGCAGTATTTT
CASSPHGARDTDTQYF
>NA|TRBV6-5|NA|TRBJ2-5
TGTGCCAGCAGTTACTCCGGGGGATCGGAAGAGACCCAGTACTTC
CASSYSGGSEETQYF
>NA|TRBV6-1|many|TRBJ1-1
TGTGCCAGCATCTTTCGTGCGGGCACTGAAGCTTTCTTT
CASIFRAGTEAFF
>NA|TRBV4-3|few|TRBJ2-3
TGCGCCAGCAGCCAAGATCCAAGGGGCGGGGAGGTAGATACGCAGTATTTT
CASSQDPRGGEVDTQYF
>TRBD1|TRBV11-2|once|TRBJ2-7
TGTGCCAGCAGCAAGGACAGGCTCGAGCAGTACTTC
CASSKDRLEQYF
>TRBD1|TRBV5-5|NA|TRBJ1-2
TGTGCCAGCAGCCCACAGGGGAAGAATGGCTACACCTTC
CASSPQGKNGYTF
>NA|TRBV6-1|NA|TRBJ2-3
TGTGCCAGCAGTGAAGTCGAGCGCCAATATTTT
CASSEVERQYF
>NA|TRBV6-1|few|TRBJ2-7
TGTGCCAGCAGTGAAGCGCTTCTGACCTCCTACGAGCAGTACTTC
CASSEALLTSYEQYF
>TRBD1|TRBV4-3|NA|TRBJ1-2
TGCGCCAGCAGCCAATACCTTGGGGCAGGGGGAAACTATGGCTACACCTTC
CASSQYLGAGGNYGYTF
>TRBD2|TRBV7-2|NA|TRBJ2-5
TGTGCCAGCAGCCTCCCCCGGCGGGGGGGGCCGGGAGAGACCCAGTACTTC
CASSLPRRGGPGETQYF
>NA|TRBV10-3|NA|TRBJ1-2
TGTGCCATCAGTGAGTCTGAGACAGGCCCCCCGCATGCCTTC
CAISESETGPPHAF
>TRBD2|TRBV15|few|TRBJ2-7
TGTGCCACCAGCAGAGATATAGCGGGGGGTAACGAGCAGTACTTC
CATSRDIAGGNEQYF
>NA|TRBV7-2|NA|TRBJ1-2
TGTGCCAGCAGCTCCCGGGCTGGTGATGGCTACACCTTC
CASSSRAGDGYTF
>NA|TRBV20-1|NA|TRBJ2-7
TGCAGTGCTAGAGATAAGGGGCTGAGCTCCTACGAGCAGTACTTC
CSARDKGLSSYEQYF
>TRBD2|TRBV7-3|NA|TRBJ2-1
TGTGCCAGCAGCTTAATTTGGGAGGCGGAGACTAGCGGCAATGAGCAGTTCTTC
CASSLIWEAETSGNEQFF
>NA|TRBV28|few|TRBJ2-1
TGTGCCAGCATCGCGGGGGCCTCCTACAATGAGCAGTTCTTC
CASIAGASYNEQFF
>NA|TRBV19|few|TRBJ2-7
TGTGCCAGTAGTATCGTGACAGGTTCCTACGAGCAGTACTTC
CASSIVTGSYEQYF
>NA|TRBV6-2/TRBV6-3|NA|TRBJ2-1
TGTGCCAGCAGTCCTCGTTTGGGTGAGCAGTTCTTC
CASSPRLGEQFF
>NA|TRBV6-2/TRBV6-3|NA|TRBJ2-3
TGTGCCAGCGGAGAGGATACGCAGTATTTT
CASGEDTQYF
>TRBD2|TRBV4-1|few|TRBJ2-4
TGCGCCAGCAGCCTCGGACTAGCGGGGGGCATAGCCAAAAACATTCAGTACTTC
CASSLGLAGGIAKNIQYF
>NA|TRBV20-1|many|TRBJ1-2
TGCAGTGCTAGAGATTACGGCAGGGACTATGGCTACACCTTC
CSARDYGRDYGYTF
>TRBD2|TRBV12-3/TRBV12-4|few|TRBJ2-3
TGTGCCAGCAGTTTAACTAGCGGGGGGGCCTTCGCAGATACGCAGTATTTT
CASSLTSGGAFADTQYF
>NA|TRBV7-9|NA|TRBJ1-5
TGTGCCAGCAGCTCCTGGGCCCAGCCCCAGCATTTT
CASSSWAQPQHF
>NA|TRBV3-1|many|TRBJ1-5
TGTGCCAGCAGCCTTCAGGGTCAGCCCCAGCATTTT
CASSLQGQPQHF
>NA|TRBV29-1|NA|TRBJ2-1
TGCAGCGTCACCGGGACACAGAGGGGTGAGCAGTTCTTC
CSVTGTQRGEQFF
>NA|TRBV9|few|TRBJ2-1
TGTGCCAGCAGCGTAGAAGCTCAAGTAGAGACAGGACTATACAATGAGCAGTTCTTC
CASSVEAQVETGLYNEQFF
>TRBD1|TRBV6-6|few|TRBJ2-2
TGTGCCAGCAGTTACTCCCGGGACAGTTCTACCGGGGAGCTGTTTTTT
CASSYSRDSSTGELFF
>TRBD1|TRBV20-1|NA|TRBJ1-2
TGCAGTGCCTCGGGACAGCTCTATGGCTACACCTTC
CSASGQLYGYTF
>TRBD1|TRBV7-9|few|TRBJ1-4
TGTGCCAGCAGCTCTCCCAAACAGGGGCGCGGTGAAAAACTGTTTTTT
CASSSPKQGRGEKLFF
>NA|TRBV12-3/TRBV12-4|many|TRBJ2-3
TGTGCCAGCAGTTTCAGGCGGGGAGTCACAGATACGCAGTATTTT
CASSFRRGVTDTQYF